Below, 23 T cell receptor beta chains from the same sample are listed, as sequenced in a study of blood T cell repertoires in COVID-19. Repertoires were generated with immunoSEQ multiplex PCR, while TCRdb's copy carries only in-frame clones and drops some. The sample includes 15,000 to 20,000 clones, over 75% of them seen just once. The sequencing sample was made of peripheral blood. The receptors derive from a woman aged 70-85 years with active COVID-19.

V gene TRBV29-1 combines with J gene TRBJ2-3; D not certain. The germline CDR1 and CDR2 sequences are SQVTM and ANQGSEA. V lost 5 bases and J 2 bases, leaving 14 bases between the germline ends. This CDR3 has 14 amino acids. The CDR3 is CSVRRNPNTDTQYF. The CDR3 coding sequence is TGCAGCGTTCGGAGAAATCCGAACACAGATACGCAGTATTTT.

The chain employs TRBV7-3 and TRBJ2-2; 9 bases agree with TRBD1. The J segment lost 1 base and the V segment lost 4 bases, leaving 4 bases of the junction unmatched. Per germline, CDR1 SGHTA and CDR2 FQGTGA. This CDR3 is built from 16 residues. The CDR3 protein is CASSSGTGWNTGELFF. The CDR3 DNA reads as TGTGCCAGCAGCTCAGGGACAGGGTGGAACACCGGGGAGCTGTTTTTT. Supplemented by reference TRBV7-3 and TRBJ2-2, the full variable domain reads GAGVSQTPSNKVTEKGKYVELRCDPISGHTALYWYRQSLGQGPEFLIYFQGTGAADDSGLPNDRFFAVRPEGSVSTLKIQRTERGDSAVYLCASSSGTGWNTGELFFGEGSRLTVL.

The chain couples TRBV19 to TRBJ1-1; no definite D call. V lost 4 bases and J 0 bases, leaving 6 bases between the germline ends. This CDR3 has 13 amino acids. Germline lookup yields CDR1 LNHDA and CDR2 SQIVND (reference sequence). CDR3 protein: CASSTAVNTEAFF. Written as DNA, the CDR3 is TGTGCCAGTAGTACCGCAGTGAACACTGAAGCTTTCTTT.

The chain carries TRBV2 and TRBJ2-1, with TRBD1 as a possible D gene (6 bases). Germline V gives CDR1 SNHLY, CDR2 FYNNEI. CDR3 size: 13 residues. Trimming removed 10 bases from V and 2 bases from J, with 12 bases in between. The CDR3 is CATRGTAYNEQFF. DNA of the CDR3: TGTGCCACGAGGGGGACGGCCTACAATGAGCAGTTCTTC.

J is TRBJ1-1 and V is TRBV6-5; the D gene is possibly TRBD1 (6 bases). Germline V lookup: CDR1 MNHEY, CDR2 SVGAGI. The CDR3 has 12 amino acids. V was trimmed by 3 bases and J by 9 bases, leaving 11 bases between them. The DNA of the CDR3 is TGTGCCAGCAGTTATTTAGGGGACAAAGCTTTCTTT. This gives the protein CASSYLGDKAFF.

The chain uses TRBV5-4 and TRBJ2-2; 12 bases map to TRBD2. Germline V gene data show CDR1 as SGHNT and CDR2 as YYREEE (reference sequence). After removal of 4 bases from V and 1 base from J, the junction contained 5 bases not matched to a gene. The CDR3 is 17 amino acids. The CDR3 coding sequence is TGTGCCAGCAGCCTCTCTAGCGGGAGGGTGAACACCGGGGAGCTGTTTTTT. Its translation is CASSLSSGRVNTGELFF.

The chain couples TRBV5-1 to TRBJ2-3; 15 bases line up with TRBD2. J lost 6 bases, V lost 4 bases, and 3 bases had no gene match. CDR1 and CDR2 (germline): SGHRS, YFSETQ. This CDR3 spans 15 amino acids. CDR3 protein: CASSTGTSGRDTQYF. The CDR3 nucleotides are TGCGCCAGCAGCACCGGGACTAGCGGGAGGGATACGCAGTATTTT.

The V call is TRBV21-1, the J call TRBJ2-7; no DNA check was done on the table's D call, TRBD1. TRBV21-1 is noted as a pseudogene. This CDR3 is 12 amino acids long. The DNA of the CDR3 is TGTGCCTCCCTCACAGGGTTTTACGAGCAGTACTTC. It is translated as CASLTGFYEQYF.

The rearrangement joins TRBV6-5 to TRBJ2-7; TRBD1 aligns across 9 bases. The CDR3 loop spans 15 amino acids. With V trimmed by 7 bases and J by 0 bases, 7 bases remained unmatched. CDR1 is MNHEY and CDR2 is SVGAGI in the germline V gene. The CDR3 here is CASKMETGGSYEQYF. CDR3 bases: TGTGCCAGCAAAATGGAGACAGGGGGCTCCTACGAGCAGTACTTC.

CDR3 loop: CASSLRGGVGETQYF. The CDR3 region has the DNA TGTGCCAGCAGCTTGAGAGGGGGTGTTGGAGAGACCCAGTACTTC. The rearrangement uses TRBV5-8 and TRBJ2-5, with a weak D call TRBD1 (6 bases). The CDR3 is 15 residues long. The germline V gene encodes CDR1 SGHTS and CDR2 YDEGEE. The V end was cut by 1 base, the J end by 4 bases, with 14 bases between.

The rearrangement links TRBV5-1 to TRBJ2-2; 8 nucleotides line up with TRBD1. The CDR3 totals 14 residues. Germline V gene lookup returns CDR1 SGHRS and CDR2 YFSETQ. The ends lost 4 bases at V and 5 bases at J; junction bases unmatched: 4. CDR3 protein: CASSGQGLTGELFF. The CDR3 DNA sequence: TGCGCCAGCAGCGGACAGGGTTTGACCGGGGAGCTGTTTTTT.

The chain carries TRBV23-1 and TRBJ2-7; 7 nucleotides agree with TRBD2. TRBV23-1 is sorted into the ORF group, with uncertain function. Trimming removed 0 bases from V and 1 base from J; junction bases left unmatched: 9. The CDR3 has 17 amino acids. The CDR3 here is CASSQSGLAEISYEQYF. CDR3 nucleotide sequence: TGCGCCAGCAGTCAATCGGGGCTAGCGGAGATATCCTACGAGCAGTACTTC.

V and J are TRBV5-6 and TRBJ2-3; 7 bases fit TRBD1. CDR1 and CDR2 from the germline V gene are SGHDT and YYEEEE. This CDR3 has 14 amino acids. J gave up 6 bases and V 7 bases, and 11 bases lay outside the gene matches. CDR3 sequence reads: CASRQGVPGDTQYF. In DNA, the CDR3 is TGTGCCAGCCGGCAGGGGGTCCCTGGGGATACGCAGTATTTT.

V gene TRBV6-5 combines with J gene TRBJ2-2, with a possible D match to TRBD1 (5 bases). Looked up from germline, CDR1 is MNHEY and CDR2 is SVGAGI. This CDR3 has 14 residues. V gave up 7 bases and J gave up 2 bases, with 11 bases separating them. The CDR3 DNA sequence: TGTGCCAGCATAGACAGAACCAACACCGGGGAGCTGTTTTTT. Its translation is CASIDRTNTGELFF.

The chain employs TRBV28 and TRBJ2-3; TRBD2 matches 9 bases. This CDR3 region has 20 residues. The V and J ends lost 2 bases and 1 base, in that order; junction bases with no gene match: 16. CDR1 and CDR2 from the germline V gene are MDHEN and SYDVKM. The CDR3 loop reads CASSLRLQLIGGRGTDTQYF. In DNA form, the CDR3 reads TGTGCCAGCAGTTTACGGCTTCAATTGATAGGCGGGAGGGGCACAGATACGCAGTATTTT. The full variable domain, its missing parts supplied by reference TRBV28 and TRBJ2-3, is DVKVTQSSRYLVKRTGEKVFLECVQDMDHENMFWYRQDPGLGLRLIYFSYDVKMKEKGDIPEGYSVSREKKERFSLILESASTNQTSMYLCASSLRLQLIGGRGTDTQYFGPGTRLTVL.

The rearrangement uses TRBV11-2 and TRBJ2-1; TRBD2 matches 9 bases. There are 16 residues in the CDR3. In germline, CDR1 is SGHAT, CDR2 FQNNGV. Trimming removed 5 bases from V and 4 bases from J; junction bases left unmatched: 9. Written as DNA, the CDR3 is TGTGCCAGCAGCCCGACCGGGACTAGCAAATACAATGAGCAGTTCTTC. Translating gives CASSPTGTSKYNEQFF. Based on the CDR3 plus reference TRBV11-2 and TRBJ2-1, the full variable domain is EAGVAQSPRYKIIEKRQSVAFWCNPISGHATLYWYQQILGQGPKLLIQFQNNGVVDDSQLPKDRFSAERLKGVDSTLKIQPAKLEDSAVYLCASSPTGTSKYNEQFFGPGTRLTVL.

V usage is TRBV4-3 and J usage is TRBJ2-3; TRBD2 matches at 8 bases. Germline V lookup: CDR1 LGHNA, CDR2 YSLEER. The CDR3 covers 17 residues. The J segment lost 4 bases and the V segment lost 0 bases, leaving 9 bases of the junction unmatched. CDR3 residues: CASSQDASGSGSDTQYF. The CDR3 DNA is TGCGCCAGCAGCCAAGACGCAAGCGGGAGTGGTTCAGATACGCAGTATTTT.

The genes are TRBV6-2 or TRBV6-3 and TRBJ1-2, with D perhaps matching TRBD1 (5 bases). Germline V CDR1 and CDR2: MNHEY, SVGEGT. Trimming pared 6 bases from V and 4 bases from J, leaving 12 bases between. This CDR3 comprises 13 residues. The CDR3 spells CASSPRRVYGYTF. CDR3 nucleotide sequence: TGTGCCAGCAGCCCCCGCAGGGTCTATGGCTACACCTTC.

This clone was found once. The CDR3 nucleotides read TGTGCCAGCTGTGCTGAACAAACCACTGAAGCTTTCTTT. Translated, it gives CASCAEQTTEAFF. The J gene is TRBJ1-1, the V gene TRBV2, with D unclear. V was shortened by 8 bases and J by 4 bases, with 14 bases between the two germline ends. The CDR3 is made up of 13 amino acids. Per germline, CDR1 SNHLY and CDR2 FYNNEI.

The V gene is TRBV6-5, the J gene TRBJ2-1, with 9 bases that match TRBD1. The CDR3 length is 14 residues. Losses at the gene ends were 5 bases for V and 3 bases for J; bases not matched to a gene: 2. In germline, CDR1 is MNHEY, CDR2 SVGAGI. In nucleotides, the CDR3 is TGTGCCAGCAGTCGGACAGGGGTCTACAATGAGCAGTTCTTC. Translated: CASSRTGVYNEQFF.

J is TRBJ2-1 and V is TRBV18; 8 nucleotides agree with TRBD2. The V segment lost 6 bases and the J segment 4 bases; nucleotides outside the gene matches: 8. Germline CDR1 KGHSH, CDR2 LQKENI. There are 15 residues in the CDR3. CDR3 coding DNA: TGTGCCAGCTCCCCCGGGATAGCGGGGTACAATGAGCAGTTCTTC. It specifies CASSPGIAGYNEQFF. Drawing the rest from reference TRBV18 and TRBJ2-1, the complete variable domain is NAGVMQNPRHLVRRRGQEARLRCSPMKGHSHVYWYRQLPEEGLKFMVYLQKENIIDESGMPKERFSAEFPKEGPSILRIQQVVRGDSAAYFCASSPGIAGYNEQFFGPGTRLTVL.

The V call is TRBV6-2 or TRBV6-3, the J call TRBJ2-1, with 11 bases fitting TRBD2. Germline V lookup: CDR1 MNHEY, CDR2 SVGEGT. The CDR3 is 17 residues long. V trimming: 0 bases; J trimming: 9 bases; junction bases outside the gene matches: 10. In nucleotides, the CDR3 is TGTGCCAGCAGTTACTCGATTCTGTCTAGCGGGAGGCGTGAGCAGTTCTTC. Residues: CASSYSILSSGRREQFF.

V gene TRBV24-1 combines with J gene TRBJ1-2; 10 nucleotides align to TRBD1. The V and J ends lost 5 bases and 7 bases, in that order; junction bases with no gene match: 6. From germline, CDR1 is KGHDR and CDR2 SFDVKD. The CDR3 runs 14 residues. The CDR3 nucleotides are TGTGCCACCAGTGGGCCGACAGGGGGCACTGGCTACACCTTC. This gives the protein CATSGPTGGTGYTF.